These 9 T cell receptor beta chains share one sample of origin, sequenced in a study of T cells after yellow fever vaccination. TCRdb analysed the 5' RACE reads with MiXCR anew, one entry per CDR3 protein. The sample lists roughly 500,000 distinct CDR3 sequences, less than 20% occurring once. The material sequenced was PBMCs, taken 15 days after the yellow fever booster vaccination. Every receptor here comes from a man aged 25-45 years who received the YFV17D yellow fever vaccine.

This clonotype showed up just a few times. The chain joins TRBV7-2 to TRBJ1-2, with D possibly matching TRBD1 (6 bases). V was trimmed by 3 bases and J by 4 bases, leaving 15 bases between them. The germline gives CDR1 SGHTA, CDR2 FQGNSA. CDR3 length equals 15 residues. CDR3 sequence (DNA): TGTGCCAGCAGCTTTCTGGGGGCTTTTGGCTATGGCTACACCTTC. It yields the protein CASSFLGAFGYGYTF.

V is TRBV24-1 and J is TRBJ2-3; 7 nucleotides line up with TRBD2. This CDR3 spans 16 amino acids. Germline CDR1 KGHDR, CDR2 SFDVKD. Trimming took 4 bases from V and 4 from J; bases not matched to a gene: 10. CDR3 sequence: CATSDPRGTEPDTQYF. CDR3 in DNA: TGTGCCACCAGTGACCCGCGGGGGACGGAGCCAGATACGCAGTATTTT.

The rearrangement joins TRBV7-2 to TRBJ1-1; no reliable D call. Germline CDR1 reads SGHTA; CDR2 reads FQGNSA. The V end was cut by 1 base, the J end by 1 base, with 10 bases between. The CDR3 extends over 15 amino acids. In DNA, the CDR3 is TGTGCCAGCAGCTTAGACTGGCAGCCGAACACTGAAGCTTTCTTT. Translation gives CASSLDWQPNTEAFF.

The chain joins TRBV6-5 to TRBJ2-1, with no clear D. This CDR3 comprises 13 residues. Germline CDR1 and CDR2: MNHEY and SVGAGI. V lost 3 bases to trimming and J lost 5 bases, with 8 bases between them. The CDR3 reads CASSYSNNNEQFF. Written as DNA, the CDR3 is TGTGCCAGCAGTTATTCGAACAACAATGAGCAGTTCTTC.

V usage is TRBV6-1 and J usage is TRBJ1-4; D is unresolved. This CDR3 is 13 amino acids long. The V gene lost 5 bases and the J gene lost 11 bases, with 15 bases spanning the gap. Germline CDR1 reads MNHNS; CDR2 reads SASEGT. CDR3 bases: TGTGCCAGCAGTCCCTTAGGACTTGGGAAACTGTTTTTT. It yields the protein CASSPLGLGKLFF.

This clonotype was recorded a few times. V is TRBV20-1 and J is TRBJ2-1, with 9 bases lining up with TRBD2. This CDR3 has 14 amino acids. Germline values: CDR1 DFQATT, CDR2 SNEGSKA (reference sequence). V gave up 0 bases and J gave up 9 bases; unmatched junction bases: 6. CDR3 DNA sequence: TGCAGTGCTAGAGAGCCTAGCGGGAAGGCTGAGCAGTTCTTC. Protein: CSAREPSGKAEQFF.

A note on this clonotype: At one end, the junction sequence differs from germline, possibly due to a read error. The V and J genes are TRBV20-1 and TRBJ2-5; D remains ambiguous. Germline loops: CDR1 DFQATT, CDR2 SNEGSKA (reference sequence). CDR3 size: 13 residues. The DNA of the CDR3 is TGCAGTGCGAGAGGCCTCAGAAGAGAGACCCAGTACTTC. Translation gives CSARGLRRETQYF.

This clonotype was detected only a few times. CDR3 sequence (DNA): TGTGCCAGCAGGGGTGGGACCAGCGGGAATGAGCAGTTCTTC. This codes for CASRGGTSGNEQFF. This rearrangement joins TRBV11-2 to TRBJ2-1, with D perhaps matching TRBD2 (6 bases). The V and J ends lost 6 bases and 7 bases respectively, with 16 bases between them. The CDR3 consists of 14 residues. The germline CDR1 and CDR2 sequences are SGHAT and FQNNGV.

The V gene is TRBV20-1, the J gene TRBJ2-3, with D perhaps TRBD1 or TRBD2 (5 bases each). The CDR3 length is 12 residues. Germline loops: CDR1 DFQATT, CDR2 SNEGSKA (reference sequence). Trimming left V 5 bases short and J 4 bases short, with 10 bases between. The CDR3 here is CSAGWDADTQYF. The CDR3 region has the DNA TGCAGTGCTGGGTGGGACGCAGATACGCAGTATTTT.